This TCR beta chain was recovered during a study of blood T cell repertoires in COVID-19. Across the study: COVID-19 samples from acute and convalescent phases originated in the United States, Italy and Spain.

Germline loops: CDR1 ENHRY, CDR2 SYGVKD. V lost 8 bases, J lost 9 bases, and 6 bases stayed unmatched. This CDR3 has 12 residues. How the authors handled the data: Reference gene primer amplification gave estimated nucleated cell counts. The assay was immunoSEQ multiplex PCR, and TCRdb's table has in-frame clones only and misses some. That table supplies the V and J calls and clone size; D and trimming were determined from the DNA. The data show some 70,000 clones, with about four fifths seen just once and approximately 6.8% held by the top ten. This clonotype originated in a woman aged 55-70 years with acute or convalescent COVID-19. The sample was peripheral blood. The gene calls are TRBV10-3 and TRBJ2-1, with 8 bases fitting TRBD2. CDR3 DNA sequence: TGTGCCATCGCCTTAGCGGGGACTGAGCAGTTCTTC. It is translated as CAIALAGTEQFF.